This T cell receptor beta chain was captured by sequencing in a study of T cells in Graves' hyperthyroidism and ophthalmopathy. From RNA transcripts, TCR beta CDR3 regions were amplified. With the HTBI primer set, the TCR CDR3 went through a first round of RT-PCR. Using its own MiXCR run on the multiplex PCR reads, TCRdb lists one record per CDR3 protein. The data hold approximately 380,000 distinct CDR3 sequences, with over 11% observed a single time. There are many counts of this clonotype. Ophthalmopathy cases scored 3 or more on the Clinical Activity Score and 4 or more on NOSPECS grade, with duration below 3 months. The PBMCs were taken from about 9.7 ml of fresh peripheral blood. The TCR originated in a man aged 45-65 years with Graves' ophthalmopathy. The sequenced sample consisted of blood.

The CDR3 DNA follows: TGTGCCAGCAGAGCTAGCGGGCGGAACACCGGGGAGCTGTTTTTT. This sequence encodes CASRASGRNTGELFF. V is TRBV2 and J is TRBJ2-2; 8 nucleotides agree with TRBD2. The CDR3 totals 15 residues. Losses at the gene ends were 6 bases for V and 1 base for J; bases not matched to a gene: 4. Germline CDR1 reads SNHLY; CDR2 reads FYNNEI.